What follows are 11 T cell receptor beta chains derived from one specimen sequenced in a study of neurological immune-mediated disorders. TCRdb itself ran the 5' RACE reads through MiXCR, one entry per CDR3 protein. The sample gives about 65,000 distinct CDR3 sequences, approximately 4.1% of which show up once; around 2.6% is in the top ten. The sample taken for sequencing was PBMCs. The receptors derive from a man aged 50-59 years with multiple sclerosis.

This clonotype was observed a handful of times. The chain uses TRBV7-9 and TRBJ1-2; D not resolved. The germline gives CDR1 SEHNR, CDR2 FQNEAQ (reference sequence). The V and J ends lost 3 bases and 14 bases respectively, with 16 bases between them. The CDR3 covers 12 residues. The DNA of the CDR3 is TGTGCCAGCAGCTTGGCGGACCGTGCGGTAACCTTC. It is translated as CASSLADRAVTF.

The table lists this clonotype with many counts. This chain connects TRBV12-3 or TRBV12-4 to TRBJ2-7; TRBD2 aligns across 7 bases. V lost 1 base and J lost 2; bases outside the gene matches: 8. This CDR3 has 16 amino acids. CDR3 region: CASSLGGGERPYEQYF. CDR3 DNA sequence: TGTGCCAGCAGTTTAGGGGGGGGAGAGCGACCCTACGAGCAGTACTTC.

This clonotype came up many times. DNA of the CDR3: TGCGCCAGCAGCCACCCCGCCGCCTCGATGCCTGGGGCCAACGTCCTGACTTTC. Protein: CASSHPAASMPGANVLTF. This chain links TRBV4-1 with TRBJ2-6; D gene unclear. In germline, CDR1 is MGHRA, CDR2 YSYEKL. Trimming removed 3 bases at V and 2 bases at J, with 17 bases between. CDR3 length: 18 amino acids.

This clonotype was counted many times. The CDR3 DNA reads TGCGCCAGCAGCTTGCCTGCCTACGAGCAGTACTTC. It codes for CASSLPAYEQYF. This chain joins TRBV5-1 and TRBJ2-7; D gene ambiguous. There are 12 residues in the CDR3. Germline assignment: CDR1 SGHRS and CDR2 YFSETQ. Trimming left V 1 base short and J 2 bases short, with 4 bases between. Supplemented by reference TRBV5-1 and TRBJ2-7, the full variable domain reads KAGVTQTPRYLIKTRGQQVTLSCSPISGHRSVSWYQQTPGQGLQFLFEYFSETQRNKGNFPGRFSGRQFSNSRSEMNVSTLELGDSALYLCASSLPAYEQYFGPGTRLTVT.

This clonotype was seen at least ten times. The chain uses TRBV7-3 and TRBJ1-1, with no clear D. V lost 0 bases and J lost 0, with 2 bases in between. Germline V gene sequence: CDR1 SGHTA, CDR2 FQGTGA. The CDR3 consists of 13 residues. The CDR3 DNA reads as TGTGCCAGCAGCTTAACTATGAACACTGAAGCTTTCTTT. Amino acids: CASSLTMNTEAFF.

This clonotype occurred many times. The chain links TRBV7-9 to TRBJ2-5; TRBD2 matches at 14 bases. Germline loops: CDR1 SEHNR, CDR2 FQNEAQ (reference sequence). The CDR3 contains 15 residues. V shed 5 bases, J shed 4 bases, and the junction held 3 bases outside the gene matches. The CDR3 is CASSPGTSGGETQYF. In DNA form, the CDR3 reads TGTGCCAGCAGCCCCGGGACTAGCGGGGGAGAGACCCAGTACTTC.

On this clonotype: One base away lies a much larger clone, so this may be a sequencing read error. This chain connects TRBV7-6 to TRBJ1-4; no definite D call. Trimming pared 2 bases from V and 6 bases from J, leaving 13 bases between. CDR1 is SGHVS and CDR2 is FNYEAQ in the germline V gene. The length of the CDR3 is 15 residues. CDR3 sequence: CASSLRLKGHEKLFF. The CDR3, as DNA: TGTGCCAGCAGCTTAAGGCTGAAAGGACATGAAAAACTGTTTTTT.

The rearrangement joins TRBV28 to TRBJ2-2, with a possible D match to TRBD2 (7 bases). CDR1 is MDHEN and CDR2 is SYDVKM in the germline V gene. This CDR3 has 16 residues. V lost 7 bases to trimming and J lost 0 bases, with 15 bases between them. CDR3 sequence (DNA): TGTGCCAGCACCACTTGGGGGGGCTCGAACACCGGGGAGCTGTTTTTT. It yields the protein CASTTWGGSNTGELFF.

This clonotype was seen many times. The J gene is TRBJ1-5, the V gene TRBV6-5, with D unclear. The CDR3 consists of 13 residues. Germline V gene lookup returns CDR1 MNHEY and CDR2 SVGAGI. V was shortened by 3 bases and J by 1 base, with 4 bases between the two germline ends. The CDR3, as DNA: TGTGCCAGCAGTTATCGCAGCAATCAGCCCCAGCATTTT. Translation: CASSYRSNQPQHF.

In its sample, this clonotype was seen many times. The chain recombines TRBV5-1 with TRBJ2-7; D may be TRBD1 (5 bases). The V end was cut by 2 bases, the J end by 3 bases, with 9 bases between. This CDR3 has 13 amino acids. CDR1 is SGHRS, CDR2 YFSETQ, per germline. CDR3 amino acids: CASSLGEFYEQYF. CDR3 DNA sequence: TGCGCCAGCAGCTTAGGGGAATTCTACGAGCAGTACTTC.

The table lists this clonotype with many counts. The rearrangement uses TRBV7-9 and TRBJ2-5; weak D call: TRBD2 (5 bases). V was shortened by 8 bases and J by 1 base, with 11 bases between the two germline ends. Germline lookup yields CDR1 SEHNR and CDR2 FQNEAQ (reference sequence). The CDR3 length is 13 residues. CDR3 in DNA: TGTGCCAGCGGAACTAGAGCCCAAGAGACCCAGTACTTC. Its translation: CASGTRAQETQYF.